This entry lists 20 T cell receptor beta chains sequenced from one sample in a study of OX40 agonist ivuxolimab in advanced cancers. Here immunoSEQ multiplex PCR was the method, and the copy in TCRdb shows in-frame clones only, minus some. The sample holds 60,000 to 80,000 clones; more than 80% are singletons and the top ten take approximately 8%. This material consisted of CD4+ or CD8+ T cells sorted from blood, taken in a trial of the OX40 agonist ivuxolimab. The receptor set was obtained from an adult with an advanced solid tumor such as melanoma, head and neck, liver or kidney cancer.

The V gene is TRBV5-5, the J gene TRBJ2-7; 7 nucleotides line up with TRBD1. Germline trimming cut 2 bases from V and 4 bases from J; bases unmatched to any gene: 0. CDR1 is SGHKS and CDR2 is YYEKEE in the germline V gene (reference sequence). This CDR3 region has 12 residues. The CDR3 spells CASSLQGYEQYF. The CDR3 DNA is TGTGCCAGCAGCTTACAGGGGTACGAGCAGTACTTC.

The V call is TRBV29-1, the J call TRBJ1-6, with no clear D. The CDR3 consists of 12 residues. The germline CDR1 and CDR2 sequences are SQVTM and ANQGSEA. V lost 4 bases, J lost 7 bases, and 8 bases lay in between. The CDR3 coding sequence is TGCAGCGTTGGGCATGTAAATTCACCCCTCCACTTT. Protein: CSVGHVNSPLHF.

This chain uses TRBV18 with TRBJ2-1; TRBD2 matches 8 bases. The CDR3 contains 15 residues. V lost 5 bases, J lost 0 bases, and 3 bases stayed unmatched. The germline CDR1 and CDR2 sequences are KGHSH and LQKENI. The CDR3 bases are TGTGCCAGCTCATCACTAGCGGACTCCTACAATGAGCAGTTCTTC. Translation: CASSSLADSYNEQFF.

The CDR3: CASSTPGDSAFF. CDR3 in DNA: TGTGCCAGCAGTACCCCCGGGGACTCAGCTTTCTTT. This chain uses TRBV28 with TRBJ1-1; D may be TRBD1 (5 bases). The germline gives CDR1 MDHEN, CDR2 SYDVKM. V lost 5 bases to trimming and J lost 10 bases, with 14 bases between them. This CDR3 has 12 residues.

The V call is TRBV7-6, the J call TRBJ2-2; maybe TRBD1 (5 bases). V was shortened by 0 bases and J by 0 bases, with 11 bases between the two germline ends. Germline loops: CDR1 SGHVS, CDR2 FNYEAQ. This CDR3 is 17 amino acids long. CDR3: CASSLAGALANTGELFF. The CDR3 nucleotides read TGTGCCAGCAGCTTAGCAGGGGCCCTCGCGAACACCGGGGAGCTGTTTTTT.

J is TRBJ1-1 and V is TRBV28; the D is unclear. V was cut by 6 bases and J by 11 bases, with 19 bases left in between. CDR3 size: 13 residues. Germline values: CDR1 MDHEN, CDR2 SYDVKM. CDR3 bases: TGTGCCAGCAGAGCCTCACTTCGACTTGGGGCTTTCTTT. This codes for CASRASLRLGAFF.

The CDR3 protein is CSVEGRPGNQETQYF. CDR3 DNA: TGCAGCGTTGAAGGACGACCTGGGAACCAAGAGACCCAGTACTTC. This chain joins TRBV29-1 and TRBJ2-5; D is uncertain. Germline V gene sequence: CDR1 SQVTM, CDR2 ANQGSEA. The CDR3 runs 15 residues. V was pared by 1 base and J by 0 bases, with 12 bases between.

This chain links TRBV10-3 with TRBJ1-2; D might be TRBD1 (5 bases). This CDR3 is 14 amino acids long. CDR1 and CDR2 (germline): ENHRY, SYGVKD. With 6 bases removed from V and 2 bases from J, the gap between germline ends came to 13 bases. This chain's CDR3 is CAIRGLDTNYGYTF. For the CDR3, the DNA is TGTGCCATCAGGGGGTTGGACACAAACTATGGCTACACCTTC.

The chain links TRBV7-3 to TRBJ2-7; perhaps TRBD1 as D (5 bases). V lost 5 bases and J lost 3, with 11 bases in between. Germline CDR1 reads SGHTA; CDR2 reads FQGTGA. CDR3 length: 13 amino acids. The CDR3 bases are TGTGCCAGCAGCCCAGGGCCCTACTACGAGCAGTACTTC. This sequence encodes CASSPGPYYEQYF.

This clone turned up a few times. This chain joins TRBV2 and TRBJ2-3, with 8 bases aligning to TRBD1. V dropped 5 bases and J dropped 4; count of bases not matched to a gene: 8. CDR3 length equals 15 residues. The germline CDR1 and CDR2 sequences are SNHLY and FYNNEI. DNA for the CDR3: TGTGCCAGCAGTTTACAGGGGGGTGGTCCAGATACGCAGTATTTT. This codes for CASSLQGGGPDTQYF.

The V gene is TRBV7-3, the J gene TRBJ1-1, with D tentatively TRBD1 (5 bases). V gave up 2 bases and J gave up 5 bases, with 12 bases separating them. Germline values: CDR1 SGHTA, CDR2 FQGTGA. This CDR3 is built from 14 residues. The CDR3 sequence is CASSLGGALTEAFF. For the CDR3, the DNA is TGTGCCAGCAGCTTAGGAGGGGCACTAACTGAAGCTTTCTTT.

V and J are TRBV7-9 and TRBJ1-6; D is undetermined. CDR3 length: 13 amino acids. Germline V gene data show CDR1 as SEHNR and CDR2 as FQNEAQ (reference sequence). Trimming removed 7 bases at V and 8 bases at J, with 12 bases between. The CDR3 spells CASTQNDDSPLHF. The CDR3, as DNA: TGTGCCAGCACCCAGAACGACGATTCACCCCTCCACTTT.

The CDR3 loop reads CASSFQGALNEKLFF. DNA of the CDR3: TGTGCCAGCAGTTTCCAGGGGGCCCTAAATGAAAAACTGTTTTTT. The V call is TRBV7-9, the J call TRBJ1-4; 8 positions agree with TRBD1. V lost 6 bases and J lost 5; bases outside the gene matches: 8. CDR3 length: 15 residues. Germline lookup yields CDR1 SEHNR and CDR2 FQNEAQ (reference sequence).

The sample holds one count of this clone. The chain uses TRBV27 and TRBJ1-1, with D possibly matching TRBD1 (5 bases). This CDR3 region has 15 residues. V lost 2 bases to trimming and J lost 0 bases, with 10 bases between them. Germline assignment: CDR1 MNHEY and CDR2 SMNVEV (reference sequence). CDR3 protein: CASSLGTKMNTEAFF. The DNA for the CDR3 is TGTGCCAGCAGTTTAGGGACGAAGATGAACACTGAAGCTTTCTTT.

CDR3 DNA: TGTGCCAGCAGACCCCCGGGACTAGCGGGGAGGGAGACCCAGTACTTC. Amino acid sequence: CASRPPGLAGRETQYF. The chain links TRBV7-2 to TRBJ2-5, with 13 bases fitting TRBD2. In germline, CDR1 is SGHTA, CDR2 FQGNSA. CDR3 length equals 16 residues. With 6 bases clipped from V and 5 bases from J, the junction kept 9 bases outside the gene matches.

The CDR3 is CASSFEDSNYEQYF. CDR3 sequence (DNA): TGTGCCAGCAGCTTCGAGGACAGCAACTACGAGCAGTACTTC. This chain joins TRBV5-4 and TRBJ2-7; D is possibly TRBD1 (6 bases). V lost 2 bases to trimming and J lost 3 bases, with 12 bases between them. This CDR3 contains 14 residues. Germline V gene sequence: CDR1 SGHNT, CDR2 YYREEE (reference sequence).

The rearrangement links TRBV7-2 to TRBJ2-7, with a weak D call TRBD2 (6 bases). Per germline, CDR1 SGHTA and CDR2 FQGNSA. The V gene lost 2 bases and the J gene lost 3 bases, with 11 bases spanning the gap. The CDR3 loop spans 14 amino acids. CDR3 in DNA: TGTGCCAGCAGCTTACCGGGGGACGTCTACGAGCAGTACTTC. Its translation: CASSLPGDVYEQYF.

The chain carries TRBV19 and TRBJ1-1; no reliable D call. This CDR3 has 14 amino acids. V lost 3 bases and J lost 5, with 13 bases in between. In germline, CDR1 is LNHDA, CDR2 SQIVND (reference sequence). The CDR3 DNA reads as TGTGCCAGTAGTATTAATCCGGGATGGACTGAAGCTTTCTTT. Its translation is CASSINPGWTEAFF.

This rearrangement joins TRBV18 to TRBJ1-6, with D unclear. This CDR3 has 15 amino acids. The V end lost 3 bases, the J end lost 7 bases, and 13 bases lay between the germline ends. Per germline, CDR1 KGHSH and CDR2 LQKENI. The CDR3 DNA is TGTGCCAGCTCACCGCGACGGGTATCCAATTCACCCCTCCACTTT. Encoded protein: CASSPRRVSNSPLHF.

This chain uses TRBV2 with TRBJ1-5; no definite D call. The V and J ends lost 1 base and 4 bases respectively, with 17 bases between them. The CDR3 covers 17 residues. Germline CDR1 and CDR2: SNHLY and FYNNEI. The CDR3 spells CASSEGTTTFPNQPQHF. The CDR3 DNA reads TGTGCCAGCAGTGAAGGTACGACTACTTTCCCTAATCAGCCCCAGCATTTT.